These T cell receptor beta chains were read from a single sample in a study of cytomegalovirus exposure and HLA in healthy donors. The assay was immunoSEQ multiplex PCR, and TCRdb's table has in-frame clones only and misses some. The data contain some 150,000 clones, about 78% of them seen just once; the ten biggest clones take up 2.8%. Sample: PBMCs. The receptors come from a male donor in good health and CMV-seronegative. The CDR3 runs from the conserved cysteine through the conserved F or W. D genes are given only for firm matches. Clone size, where shown, is once, few, many, or a class for clones that have expanded.

length	J	size	D	V	DNA	CDR3
15	TRBJ2-2	.	.	TRBV4-3	TGCGCCAGCAGCCAAGACCAAGGGGGAGCCGGGGAGCTGTTTTTT	CASSQDQGGAGELFF
16	TRBJ1-2	once	TRBD1	TRBV18	TGTGCCAGCTCACCTGACCCCCAGGGGGTCCTCTATGGCTACACCTTC	CASSPDPQGVLYGYTF
17	TRBJ1-2	.	TRBD1	TRBV30	TGTGCCTGGACCCAAGCACTACTTCAGGGGGGACCCTATGGCTACACCTTC	CAWTQALLQGGPYGYTF
14	TRBJ1-1	.	.	TRBV7-9	TGTGCCAGCAGCTTAGTTGGCCGGAACACTGAAGCTTTCTTT	CASSLVGRNTEAFF
13	TRBJ1-2	.	.	TRBV5-6	TGTGCCAGCAGCTTGGACAGGGACTATGGCTACACCTTC	CASSLDRDYGYTF
13	TRBJ1-1	.	.	TRBV29-1	TGCAGCGTTGACTCAGGGGTGGGCTCTGAAGCTTTCTTT	CSVDSGVGSEAFF
16	TRBJ1-6	.	TRBD1	TRBV18	TGTGCCAGCTCACCAATGGCAGGGGGAGGTAATTCACCCCTCCACTTT	CASSPMAGGGNSPLHF
17	TRBJ2-7	once	TRBD1	TRBV7-9	TGTGCCAGCAGCCCTCTCACAGGACAGGGTTCTACCTACGAGCAGTACTTC	CASSPLTGQGSTYEQYF
13	TRBJ1-2	.	.	TRBV6-5	TGTGCCAGCAGACAGGGACATAACTATGGCTACACCTTC	CASRQGHNYGYTF
14	TRBJ1-1	.	.	TRBV27	TGTGCCAGCAGTTGGGAGGGTCTGAACACTGAAGCTTTCTTT	CASSWEGLNTEAFF
13	TRBJ1-2	.	.	TRBV7-3	TGTGCCAGCAGCTATAGGCGGGGGGATGGCTACACCTTC	CASSYRRGDGYTF
13	TRBJ2-7	.	.	TRBV5-1	TGCGCCAGCAGCTTAGGGGGGGCTGACGAGCAGTACTTC	CASSLGGADEQYF
16	TRBJ2-1	.	TRBD2	TRBV7-2	TGTGCCAGCAGCTTAGTGGGACTAGCGGCCTACAATGAGCAGTTCTTC	CASSLVGLAAYNEQFF
12	TRBJ2-2	.	.	TRBV25-1	TGTGCCAGCAGTGTTTCAACCGGGGAGCTGTTTTTT	CASSVSTGELFF
15	TRBJ2-3	.	TRBD2	TRBV4-3	TGCTCCAGCAGCCTAGCGGGGGCTAGCACAGATACGCAGTATTTT	CSSSLAGASTDTQYF